This is a list of T cell receptor beta chains from one sample in a study of Ad26.COV2.S vaccination and SARS-CoV-2 variants. The assay was immunoSEQ multiplex PCR, and TCRdb's table has in-frame clones only and misses some. The data hold some 250,000 clones, with more than 75% observed a single time. The sample here was peripheral blood, taken in a trial of Ad26.COV2.S vaccine versus placebo. The receptors stem from a person between 18 and 59 years old who received the Ad26.COV2.S COVID-19 vaccine or a placebo. CDR3s include the opening cysteine and the closing phenylalanine or tryptophan. A D gene is named only where the DNA matches it firmly. Only part of the rows carry a size: once, few, many, or a class if the clone is expanded.

d_call: .
clone_size: .
j_call: TRBJ1-5
v_call: TRBV7-6
cdr3_aa: CASSLESGANQPQHF
cdr3_nt: TGTGCCAGCAGCTTAGAGAGTGGGGCCAATCAGCCCCAGCATTTT

d_call: .
clone_size: .
j_call: TRBJ2-3
v_call: TRBV25-1
cdr3_aa: CASSEGVTDTQYF
cdr3_nt: TGTGCCAGCAGTGAGGGGGTAACAGATACGCAGTATTTT

d_call: .
clone_size: few
j_call: TRBJ1-1
v_call: TRBV14
cdr3_aa: CASSLGGARTEAFF
cdr3_nt: TGTGCCAGCAGCTTAGGGGGGGCCCGTACTGAAGCTTTCTTT

d_call: TRBD2
clone_size: .
j_call: TRBJ2-1
v_call: TRBV5-4
cdr3_aa: CASSLLAGGLRDEQFF
cdr3_nt: TGTGCCAGCAGCTTACTAGCGGGAGGGCTTAGGGATGAGCAGTTCTTC

d_call: .
clone_size: .
j_call: TRBJ1-1
v_call: TRBV18
cdr3_aa: CASSLNTYAGAEAFF
cdr3_nt: TGTGCCAGCTCGCTTAACACATACGCCGGGGCTGAAGCTTTCTTT

d_call: .
clone_size: once
j_call: TRBJ2-7
v_call: TRBV29-1
cdr3_aa: CSVVPSPARPYEQYF
cdr3_nt: TGCAGCGTCGTCCCTTCCCCAGCCAGACCCTACGAGCAGTACTTC

d_call: TRBD1
clone_size: .
j_call: TRBJ2-7
v_call: TRBV9
cdr3_aa: CASSLRGDRGSYEQYF
cdr3_nt: TGTGCCAGCAGCTTAAGGGGTGACAGGGGGTCCTACGAGCAGTACTTC

d_call: TRBD1
clone_size: .
j_call: TRBJ2-5
v_call: TRBV11-2
cdr3_aa: CASSFGVTGAQYF
cdr3_nt: TGTGCCAGCAGCTTCGGGGTCACAGGGGCCCAGTACTTC

d_call: .
clone_size: .
j_call: TRBJ1-1
v_call: TRBV5-6
cdr3_aa: CASSFGPGTEAFF
cdr3_nt: TGTGCCAGCAGCTTTGGGCCGGGGACTGAAGCTTTCTTT

d_call: .
clone_size: .
j_call: TRBJ2-7
v_call: TRBV20-1
cdr3_aa: CSAFRSYEQYF
cdr3_nt: TGCAGTGCTTTCCGATCCTACGAGCAGTACTTC

d_call: .
clone_size: .
j_call: TRBJ2-6
v_call: TRBV5-8
cdr3_aa: CASSPGRSGANVLTF
cdr3_nt: TGTGCCAGCAGCCCAGGCCGCTCTGGGGCCAACGTCCTGACTTTC

d_call: TRBD2
clone_size: .
j_call: TRBJ2-5
v_call: TRBV3-1/TRBV3-2
cdr3_aa: CASSQIPLAGGPRETQYF
cdr3_nt: TGTGCCAGCAGCCAAATACCACTAGCGGGAGGGCCGAGGGAGACCCAGTACTTC

d_call: TRBD2
clone_size: .
j_call: TRBJ2-5
v_call: TRBV5-1
cdr3_aa: CASSLAPSGGSETQYF
cdr3_nt: TGCGCCAGCAGCTTGGCCCCTAGCGGGGGGTCGGAGACCCAGTACTTC

d_call: .
clone_size: .
j_call: TRBJ2-7
v_call: TRBV3-1/TRBV3-2
cdr3_aa: CASSQGGSGPPIEQYF
cdr3_nt: TGTGCCAGCAGCCAAGGAGGTTCGGGACCTCCCATCGAGCAGTACTTC

d_call: .
clone_size: .
j_call: TRBJ1-2
v_call: TRBV30
cdr3_aa: CAWEGANYGYTF
cdr3_nt: TGTGCCTGGGAGGGAGCTAACTATGGCTACACCTTC

d_call: .
clone_size: once
j_call: TRBJ1-4
v_call: TRBV28
cdr3_aa: CASSPRTWGNEKLFF
cdr3_nt: TGTGCCAGCAGTCCCCGGACGTGGGGAAATGAAAAACTGTTTTTT